What follows is one TCR beta chain and its context. This sample stems from a study of cytomegalovirus exposure and HLA in healthy donors. Healthy bone marrow donors made up the donors. With 60 Vbeta and 13 Jbeta primers, the PCR was carried out. Clones were read by immunoSEQ multiplex PCR, and TCRdb kept only the in-frame ones, dropping some. The data show approximately 74,000 clones, approximately 71% seen once. This CDR3 comprises 15 residues. In germline, CDR1 is MDHEN, CDR2 SYDVKM. The V and J ends lost 6 bases and 8 bases, in that order; junction bases with no gene match: 12. This receptor was taken from a woman in her forties in good health and CMV-seronegative. The specimen sequenced was PBMCs. The chain joins TRBV28 to TRBJ1-2; the match to TRBD1 covers 10 bases. This CDR3 reads CASSTPGQGLRGYTF. The CDR3, as DNA: TGTGCCAGCAGCACTCCGGGACAGGGGCTTCGGGGCTACACCTTC.